This T cell receptor beta chain was identified during a study of CD8 T cells in Susac syndrome. For the study at large: Within the group of sequenced Susac syndrome patients, five or six had active disease and roughly eight were in remission.

Random hexamers were used to reverse transcribe an amount of roughly 0.45 to 1 ug RNA. MiXCR was run by TCRdb on the immunoSEQ multiplex PCR reads, yielding one entry per CDR3 protein. The sample records 240,000 or so distinct CDR3 sequences, about 96% being singletons. Germline CDR1 reads SGHRS; CDR2 reads YFSETQ. This CDR3 has 11 residues. V was clipped by 9 bases and J by 4 bases, with 10 bases between them. This sequence originates from a human donor with Susac syndrome. The specimen was CD4+ T cells from PBMCs. The V call is TRBV5-1, the J call TRBJ2-5; no definite D call. CDR3 in DNA: TGCGCCACCCTCCCCCCAGAGACCCAGTACTTC. Translating it yields CATLPPETQYF.